These 20 T cell receptor beta chains share one sample of origin, sequenced in a study of blood T cells in healthy people across ages. A second PCR of roughly 7 to 11 cycles used a sample-barcoded 5' primer and a J-beta primer mix. TCRdb re-called the 5' RACE reads through MiXCR, storing one row per CDR3 protein. The repertoire holds 890,000 or so distinct CDR3 sequences, with approximately 67% as singletons. Source material: blood. The receptors were sampled from a man aged 25-40 years in good health.

The gene calls are TRBV6-2 or TRBV6-3 and TRBJ2-5; D remains ambiguous. Germline CDR1 MNHEY, CDR2 SVGEGT. V was pared by 6 bases and J by 5 bases, with 22 bases between. The CDR3 has 16 residues. The CDR3 is CASSLYRASQSETQYF. CDR3 sequence (DNA): TGTGCCAGCAGCCTCTACCGGGCCTCACAGTCGGAGACCCAGTACTTC.

The chain is built from TRBV29-1 and TRBJ2-1; TRBD1 matches 10 bases. Germline values: CDR1 SQVTM, CDR2 ANQGSEA. The CDR3 is 16 residues long. Trimming took 0 bases from V and 0 from J; bases not matched to a gene: 2. As DNA, the CDR3 is TGCAGCGTTGAAGAATGGACAGGGGGCTCCTACAATGAGCAGTTCTTC. It is translated as CSVEEWTGGSYNEQFF.

About this clonotype itself: Compared with germline, one end of the junction differs, possibly owing to a read error. The chain joins TRBV20-1 to TRBJ2-7; 12 nucleotides align to TRBD1. The CDR3 spans 19 residues. CDR1 is DFQATT and CDR2 is SNEGSKA in the germline V gene (reference sequence). This CDR3 is CSARDPGQGASLGSYEQYF. CDR3 bases: TGCAGTGCTCGAGACCCGGGACAGGGGGCTTCCCTTGGGTCCTACGAGCAGTACTTC.

V gene TRBV4-3 combines with J gene TRBJ2-2; 7 nucleotides match TRBD1. With 0 bases clipped from V and 0 bases from J, the junction kept 10 bases outside the gene matches. The length of the CDR3 is 19 residues. Germline loops: CDR1 LGHNA, CDR2 YSLEER. The CDR3 DNA reads as TGCGCCAGCAGCCAAGAGCCCCACGGGACAGAAACGAACACCGGGGAGCTGTTTTTT. This translates into CASSQEPHGTETNTGELFF.

Turning to this clonotype: One end of the junction is discordant with germline, which a read error may explain. This chain uses TRBV28 with TRBJ2-5; no definite D call. The CDR3 contains 14 residues. CDR1 is MDHEN, CDR2 SYDVKM, per germline. DNA of the CDR3: TGTGCCAGCAGGTTATGGTCCAGGCAAGAGACCCAGTACTTC. Protein sequence: CASRLWSRQETQYF.

In its sample, this clonotype was seen once. The chain combines TRBV5-6 with TRBJ2-7; TRBD1 agrees at 9 bases. The CDR3 runs to 14 residues. V shed 5 bases and J 4 bases; nucleotides not matched to a gene: 7. Germline values: CDR1 SGHDT, CDR2 YYEEEE. DNA of the CDR3: TGTGCCAGCAGTTCACAGGGGGCTATTTACGAGCAGTACTTC. As protein: CASSSQGAIYEQYF.

The V call is TRBV7-2, the J call TRBJ1-5; 7 positions agree with TRBD1. CDR3 length: 15 amino acids. Germline lookup yields CDR1 SGHTA and CDR2 FQGNSA. After removal of 2 bases from V and 3 bases from J, the junction contained 4 bases not matched to a gene. This CDR3 is CASSLRDRDNQPQHF. As DNA, the CDR3 is TGTGCCAGCAGCTTACGGGACAGAGACAATCAGCCCCAGCATTTT. The complete variable domain, with remaining parts taken from reference TRBV7-2 and TRBJ1-5, reads GAGVSQSPSNKVTEKGKDVELRCDPISGHTALYWYRQSLGQGLEFLIYFQGNSAPDKSGLPSDRFSAERTGGSVSTLTIQRTQQEDSAVYLCASSLRDRDNQPQHFGDGTRLSIL.

This clonotype was seen a handful of times. The rearrangement joins TRBV7-9 to TRBJ2-7; D gene uncertain. V was clipped by 5 bases and J by 6 bases, with 11 bases between them. This CDR3 contains 12 residues. Germline lookup yields CDR1 SEHNR and CDR2 FQNEAQ (reference sequence). For the CDR3, the DNA is TGTGCCAGCAGCCGGGCCATGCCCGAGCAGTACTTC. Amino acid sequence: CASSRAMPEQYF. Full variable domain (rest looked up from reference TRBV7-9 and TRBJ2-7): DTGVSQNPRHKITKRGQNVTFRCDPISEHNRLYWYRQTLGQGPEFLTYFQNEAQLEKSRLLSDRFSAERPKGSFSTLEIQRTEQGDSAMYLCASSRAMPEQYFGPGTRLTVT.

The gene calls are TRBV4-3 and TRBJ1-6, with 8 bases lining up with TRBD1. The CDR3 runs 16 residues. The ends lost 1 base at V and 7 bases at J; junction bases unmatched: 6. Germline assignment: CDR1 LGHNA and CDR2 YSLEER. In nucleotides, the CDR3 is TGCGCCAGCAGCCAAGCTACCGGGACAGGAAATTCACCCCTCCACTTT. Its translation is CASSQATGTGNSPLHF.

V usage is TRBV28 and J usage is TRBJ1-6, with 12 bases lining up with TRBD1. CDR1 and CDR2 (germline): MDHEN, SYDVKM. The CDR3 is 16 amino acids. Germline trimming cut 5 bases from V and 4 bases from J; bases unmatched to any gene: 3. CDR3 in DNA: TGTGCCAGCAGTCGGGACAGGGGGCATTATAATTCACCCCTCCACTTT. This encodes CASSRDRGHYNSPLHF.

V gene TRBV30 combines with J gene TRBJ1-1; D gene unclear. The CDR3 consists of 13 residues. Germline assignment: CDR1 GTSNPN and CDR2 SVGIG (reference sequence). V was pared by 2 bases and J by 1 base, with 8 bases between. In DNA, the CDR3 is TGTGCCTGGAGTCGTAACAAGAACACTGAAGCTTTCTTT. Translation gives CAWSRNKNTEAFF.

This clonotype was counted a few times. V gene TRBV7-3 combines with J gene TRBJ2-6; D remains unclear. V dropped 0 bases and J dropped 0 bases, with 6 bases sitting between them. The CDR3 sequence is 16 residues long. Germline CDR1 SGHTA, CDR2 FQGTGA. For the CDR3, the DNA is TGTGCCAGCAGCTTAACCGCTTACTCTGGGGCCAACGTCCTGACTTTC. Translating it yields CASSLTAYSGANVLTF. Combining the CDR3 with reference TRBV7-3 and TRBJ2-6 gives the whole variable domain GAGVSQTPSNKVTEKGKYVELRCDPISGHTALYWYRQSLGQGPEFLIYFQGTGAADDSGLPNDRFFAVRPEGSVSTLKIQRTERGDSAVYLCASSLTAYSGANVLTFGAGSRLTVL.

The chain employs TRBV6-1 and TRBJ2-4; possible D gene TRBD2, 7 bases. V was shortened by 7 bases and J by 1 base, with 14 bases between the two germline ends. This CDR3 has 15 amino acids. Germline CDR1 is MNHNS and CDR2 is SASEGT. CDR3 DNA sequence: TGTGCCAGCATCCTGGGGGGGGGCGCCAAAAACATTCAGTACTTC. It translates to CASILGGGAKNIQYF.

The chain recombines TRBV29-1 with TRBJ2-1; possible D gene TRBD1, 6 bases. V lost 7 bases, J lost 2 bases, and 12 bases lay in between. Looked up from germline, CDR1 is SQVTM and CDR2 is ANQGSEA. The CDR3 totals 13 residues. CDR3 sequence (DNA): TGCAGCGGGACAGCGCCGACCTACAATGAGCAGTTCTTC. Amino acid sequence: CSGTAPTYNEQFF.

The rearrangement links TRBV6-1 to TRBJ1-5, with TRBD1 as a possible D gene (6 bases). CDR3 length equals 14 residues. Trimming pared 6 bases from V and 6 bases from J, leaving 15 bases between. Germline V gene sequence: CDR1 MNHNS, CDR2 SASEGT. The CDR3 loop reads CASRDSVLTQPQHF. For the CDR3, the DNA is TGTGCCAGCAGGGACAGTGTCTTGACTCAGCCCCAGCATTTT.

V usage is TRBV5-1 and J usage is TRBJ2-5, with 8 nucleotides matching TRBD2. The germline gives CDR1 SGHRS, CDR2 YFSETQ. The CDR3 contains 14 residues. The J segment lost 11 bases and the V segment lost 5 bases, leaving 14 bases of the junction unmatched. CDR3 bases: TGCGCCAGCAGACCAGCGGGGGTAGACAATGAGCAGTACTTC. It translates to CASRPAGVDNEQYF.

J is TRBJ1-5 and V is TRBV3-1; TRBD1 aligns across 10 bases. V trimming: 4 bases; J trimming: 1 base; junction bases outside the gene matches: 1. This CDR3 spans 15 amino acids. Germline CDR1 and CDR2: LGHDT and YNNKEL (reference sequence). The CDR3 DNA reads TGTGCCAGCAGCCGGACAGGGGGGAGCAATCAGCCCCAGCATTTT. It is translated as CASSRTGGSNQPQHF. The variable domain in full, completed from reference TRBV3-1 and TRBJ1-5, reads DTAVSQTPKYLVTQMGNDKSIKCEQNLGHDTMYWYKQDSKKFLKIMFSYNNKELIINETVPNRFSPKSPDKAHLNLHINSLELGDSAVYFCASSRTGGSNQPQHFGDGTRLSIL.

The chain is built from TRBV20-1 and TRBJ2-5; no definite D call. Trimming left V 2 bases short and J 8 bases short, with 9 bases between. Looked up from germline, CDR1 is DFQATT and CDR2 is SNEGSKA (reference sequence). The CDR3 has 11 amino acids. CDR3 nucleotides: TGCAGTGCTAGACACGAGAGAACCCAGTACTTC. It encodes CSARHERTQYF.

This clonotype was observed a few times. The chain carries TRBV3-1 and TRBJ2-7; D is unclear. Deletions cut 1 base from V and 0 bases from J, with 7 bases between. The CDR3 totals 14 residues. Germline V gene lookup returns CDR1 LGHDT and CDR2 YNNKEL (reference sequence). CDR3: CASSQGSGSYEQYF. In DNA, the CDR3 is TGTGCCAGCAGCCAAGGCTCCGGCTCCTACGAGCAGTACTTC.

The sample holds a few counts of this clonotype. This rearrangement joins TRBV28 to TRBJ2-6, with no clear D. The CDR3 covers 16 residues. Germline-derived CDR1 and CDR2 are MDHEN and SYDVKM. The V end lost 7 bases, the J end lost 4 bases, and 17 bases lay between the germline ends. Here the CDR3 DNA reads TGTGCCAGCACCACGCGGTTGGGCTGGGGGGCCAACGTCCTGACTTTC. As protein: CASTTRLGWGANVLTF.